This T cell receptor beta chain was observed in a study of cytomegalovirus exposure and HLA in healthy donors. This CDR3 is built from 16 residues. Germline values: CDR1 SSHAT, CDR2 FNYEAQ (reference sequence). Comment on this clone: One end of the junction fails to match germline, which may point to a read error.

Use of 60 Vbeta and 13 Jbeta primers characterized the PCR. Libraries were prepared by immunoSEQ multiplex PCR; TCRdb keeps only in-frame clonotypes and omits some of them. The sample holds about 200,000 clones, over 60% seen once. The gene calls are TRBV7-7 and TRBJ2-2, with D possibly being TRBD1 (6 bases). The sample consisted of PBMCs. The clonotype was recovered from a man aged 18 to 29 in good health and CMV-seronegative. CDR3 in amino acids: CASSLLGARNTGELFF. The CDR3 nucleotides read TGTGCTAGCAGCTTATTGGGGGCTCGGAACACCGGGGAGCTGTTTTTT.